The rows below give T cell receptor beta chains drawn from one sample of a study of blood T cell repertoires in COVID-19. The assay was immunoSEQ multiplex PCR, and TCRdb's table has in-frame clones only and misses some. Altogether about 300,000 clones are present, approximately 83% being singletons, with the ten largest covering under 2.5%. Sequences were obtained from PBMCs or T cells enriched from blood (not recorded which). All receptors come from a man aged 25 to 45 who had recovered from COVID-19. Each CDR3 is given with its conserved first and last residue. D genes are given only for firm matches. Part of the rows lack a size; the others show once, few, many or a class for expanded clones.

TRBV30,14,few,TRBJ1-5,TRBD1,TGTGCCTGGAATCACAGGGGGCGAAATCAGCCCCAGCATTTT,CAWNHRGRNQPQHF
TRBV9,15,.,TRBJ2-1,TRBD2,TGTGCCAGCAGCGTAGGACTAGCGGGGTACGGTGAGCAGTTCTTC,CASSVGLAGYGEQFF
TRBV15,16,.,TRBJ1-1,TRBD1,TGTGCCACCAGCAGAGACCCGGACAGGGCGCACACTGAAGCTTTCTTT,CATSRDPDRAHTEAFF
TRBV11-2,15,.,TRBJ2-7,TRBD1,TGTGCCAGCAGCTCAGGGACCGGGACAGGGCACGAGCAGTACTTC,CASSSGTGTGHEQYF
TRBV2,15,once,TRBJ2-1,TRBD2,TGTGCCAGCAGTGAATCTAGCGGGGGGCAGGATGAGCAGTTCTTC,CASSESSGGQDEQFF
TRBV6-2/TRBV6-3,15,.,TRBJ1-3,.,TGTGCCAGCAGTTTGACAGCTTACTCTGGAAACACCATATATTTT,CASSLTAYSGNTIYF
TRBV27,13,.,TRBJ2-7,.,TGTGCCAGCAGTTTAAACACCGCTTGGTCGCAGTACTTC,CASSLNTAWSQYF
TRBV18,13,once,TRBJ1-1,TRBD1,TGTGCCAGCTCACCAACCGAACAGGGACAGGCTTTCTTT,CASSPTEQGQAFF
TRBV29-1,10,.,TRBJ2-3,.,TGCAGCGTTGCCGTAGATACGCAGTATTTT,CSVAVDTQYF
TRBV7-9,14,.,TRBJ1-4,TRBD1,TGTGCCAGCAGCCAGGACAGGTTAGAAGAAAAACTGTTTTTT,CASSQDRLEEKLFF
TRBV9,16,.,TRBJ1-6,.,TGTGCCAGCAGCCCCCTTGCGGGGAATACGAATTCACCCCTCCACTTT,CASSPLAGNTNSPLHF
TRBV29-1,13,once,TRBJ2-3,.,TGCAGCGTTGAAGTTCGCGGCACAGATACGCAGTATTTT,CSVEVRGTDTQYF
TRBV6-6,12,.,TRBJ2-7,.,TGTGCCAGCAGTATCAGGGAATACGAGCAGTACTTC,CASSIREYEQYF
TRBV5-4,15,.,TRBJ2-7,TRBD1,TGTGCCAGCAGCTTGGGGCGCACAGGGGGCGACGAGCAGTACTTC,CASSLGRTGGDEQYF
TRBV2,17,once,TRBJ1-4,.,TGTGCCAGCAGTGAAAAAAGGGGGGGGGTCACTAATGAAAAACTGTTTTTT,CASSEKRGGVTNEKLFF
TRBV9,15,.,TRBJ1-1,TRBD1,TGTGCCAGCAGCGTAGAGCCTGGACAGGGGGCTTCGGCTTTCTTT,CASSVEPGQGASAFF
TRBV4-1,15,.,TRBJ2-1,TRBD2,TGCGCCAGCAGCCGCGGGGGGCTGTCCTACAATGAGCAGTTCTTC,CASSRGGLSYNEQFF
TRBV21-1,13,.,TRBJ2-1,.,TGTGCCAGCAGCAAAGTACAGGGCAATGAGCAGTTCTTC,CASSKVQGNEQFF
TRBV21-1,20,.,TRBJ2-1,.,TGTGCCAGCAGCAAATTCCCTCCAGCTAGCGGGGACGCGTCCTACAATGAGCAGTTCTTC,CASSKFPPASGDASYNEQFF
TRBV10-3,15,.,TRBJ2-1,TRBD2,TGTGCCATCAGTGAGCCCGGACTAGGCGGCGATGAGCAGTTCTTC,CAISEPGLGGDEQFF
TRBV5-1,17,.,TRBJ2-3,TRBD2,TGCGCCAGCAGCTCGGGACTAGCGGGGGTCTGGGGAGATACGCAGTATTTT,CASSSGLAGVWGDTQYF
TRBV27,14,.,TRBJ1-2,TRBD1,TGTGCCAGCAGTTTAGTACAGGGGGCGATCGGCTACACCTTC,CASSLVQGAIGYTF
TRBV27,13,once,TRBJ2-7,.,TGTGCCAGCAGTTTGTCGGGGATAGGCGAGCAGTACTTC,CASSLSGIGEQYF
TRBV9,16,once,TRBJ2-3,.,TGTGCCAGCAGCGTAGACGGGCAGGGGCCCTGGGATACGCAGTATTTT,CASSVDGQGPWDTQYF
TRBV10-3,15,.,TRBJ2-3,.,TGTGCCATCAGTTGGGGCGCCCCTAGCACAGATACGCAGTATTTT,CAISWGAPSTDTQYF
TRBV7-2,14,.,TRBJ2-2,.,TGTGCCAGCAGCTTAGGTTCTAATCCCGGGGAGCTGTTTTTT,CASSLGSNPGELFF
TRBV4-2,13,once,TRBJ2-3,.,TGTGCCAGCAGCCAAACTCTCGGCGGTACGCAGTATTTT,CASSQTLGGTQYF
TRBV2,15,.,TRBJ1-6,.,TGTGCCAGCAACCTCAGACGGAGCAATAATTCACCCCTCCACTTT,CASNLRRSNNSPLHF
TRBV19,16,.,TRBJ2-5,TRBD1,TGTGCCAGTAACACAAACCCGGGACAGGGAGCAGAGACCCAGTACTTC,CASNTNPGQGAETQYF
TRBV6-5,15,.,TRBJ2-7,TRBD1,TGTGCCAGCAGTTACACCGGGACAGGGGCCTACGAGCAGTACTTC,CASSYTGTGAYEQYF
TRBV4-1,16,.,TRBJ1-5,.,TGCGCCAGCAGCCAAGATTCTGGGGTCGCAGGGCGGCCCCAGCATTTT,CASSQDSGVAGRPQHF